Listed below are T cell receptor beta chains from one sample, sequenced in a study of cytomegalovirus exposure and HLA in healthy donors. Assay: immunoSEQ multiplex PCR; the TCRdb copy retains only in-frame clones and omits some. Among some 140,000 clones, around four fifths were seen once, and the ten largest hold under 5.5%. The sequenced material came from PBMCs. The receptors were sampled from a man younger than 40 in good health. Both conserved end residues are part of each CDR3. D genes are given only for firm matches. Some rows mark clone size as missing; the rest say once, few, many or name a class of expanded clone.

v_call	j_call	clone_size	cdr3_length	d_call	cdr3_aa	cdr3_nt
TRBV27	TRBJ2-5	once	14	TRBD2	CASTPGLIQETQYF	TGTGCCAGTACGCCGGGACTAATTCAAGAGACCCAGTACTTC
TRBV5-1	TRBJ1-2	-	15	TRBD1	CASSRNTEGAGGYTF	TGCGCCAGCAGCCGAAACACCGAGGGGGCGGGGGGCTACACCTTC
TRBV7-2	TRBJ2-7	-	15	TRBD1	CASSFGGQGAYEQYF	TGTGCCAGCAGCTTCGGTGGACAGGGGGCCTACGAGCAGTACTTC
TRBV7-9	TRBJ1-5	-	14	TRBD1	CASSAGTGNQPQHF	TGTGCCAGCAGCGCCGGGACAGGCAATCAGCCCCAGCATTTT
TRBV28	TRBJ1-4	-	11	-	CASSSDSIPFF	TGTGCCAGCAGCTCCGACAGTATCCCGTTTTTT
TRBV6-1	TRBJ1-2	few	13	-	CASSRGGYYGYTF	TGTGCCAGCAGTCGTGGCGGCTACTATGGCTACACCTTC
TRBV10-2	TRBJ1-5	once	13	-	CASSGNRVQPQHF	TGCGCCAGCAGTGGGAACCGGGTACAGCCCCAGCATTTT
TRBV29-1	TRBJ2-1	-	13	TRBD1	CSVTRTGLREQFF	TGCAGCGTTACAAGGACAGGCCTTCGTGAGCAGTTCTTC
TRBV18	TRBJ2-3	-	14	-	CASSPARVTDTQYF	TGTGCCAGCTCACCGGCGCGGGTCACAGATACGCAGTATTTT
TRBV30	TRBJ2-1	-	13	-	CAHHGTPGDEQFF	TGTGCCCACCACGGGACTCCCGGGGATGAGCAGTTCTTC
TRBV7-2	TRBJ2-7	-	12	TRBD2	CASSRSGGEQYF	TGTGCCAGCAGCCGTAGCGGGGGTGAGCAGTACTTC
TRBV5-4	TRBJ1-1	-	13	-	CASSLARNTEAFF	TGTGCCAGCAGCTTGGCCAGGAACACTGAAGCTTTCTTT
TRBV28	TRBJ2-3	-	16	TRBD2	CASTLRLAGDTDTQYF	TGTGCCAGCACCCTTCGCCTAGCGGGAGATACAGATACGCAGTATTTT
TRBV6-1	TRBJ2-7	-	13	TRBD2	CASSEGLADEQYF	TGTGCCAGCAGTGAAGGACTAGCGGACGAGCAGTACTTC
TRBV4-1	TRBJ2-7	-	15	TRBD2	CASSQTAGRSYEQYF	TGCGCCAGCAGCCAAACAGCGGGGCGATCCTACGAGCAGTACTTC
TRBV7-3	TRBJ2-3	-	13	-	CASSLREKDTQYF	TGTGCCAGCAGCTTACGGGAGAAAGATACGCAGTATTTT
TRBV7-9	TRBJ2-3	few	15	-	CASSLNLPGTDTQYF	TGTGCCAGCAGCTTAAATTTACCAGGTACAGATACGCAGTATTTT
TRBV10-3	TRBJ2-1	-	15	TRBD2	CAISDEAGGSNGQFF	TGTGCCATCAGTGACGAAGCGGGAGGGTCCAATGGGCAGTTCTTC
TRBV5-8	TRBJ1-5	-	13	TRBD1	CASSVTGLWAQHF	TGTGCCAGCAGCGTGACAGGGCTTTGGGCCCAGCATTTT
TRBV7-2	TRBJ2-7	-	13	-	CASSFGVPGEQYF	TGTGCCAGCAGCTTCGGAGTCCCTGGCGAGCAGTACTTC
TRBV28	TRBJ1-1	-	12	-	CASIPSGGLSIF	TGTGCCAGCATCCCTTCCGGCGGGCTCTCTATCTTT
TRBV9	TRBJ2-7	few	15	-	CASSVSGGGAYEQYF	TGTGCCAGCAGCGTAAGTGGTGGCGGAGCCTACGAGCAGTACTTC
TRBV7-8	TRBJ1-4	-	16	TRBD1	CASSMGTGGRNEKLFF	TGTGCCAGCAGCATGGGGACAGGGGGCCGGAATGAAAAACTGTTTTTT
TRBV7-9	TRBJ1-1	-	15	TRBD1	CASSSPHRGDTEAFF	TGTGCCAGCAGCTCACCCCACAGGGGAGACACTGAAGCTTTCTTT
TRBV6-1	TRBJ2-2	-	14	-	CASSNPGGFGELFF	TGTGCCAGCAGCAATCCCGGGGGATTTGGAGAGCTGTTTTTT
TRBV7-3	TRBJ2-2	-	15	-	CASSPQGGNTGELFF	TGTGCCAGCAGCCCGCAGGGTGGGAACACCGGGGAGCTGTTTTTT
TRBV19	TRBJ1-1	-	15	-	CASIGMVGVNTEAFF	TGTGCCAGTATCGGCATGGTCGGGGTGAACACTGAAGCTTTCTTT
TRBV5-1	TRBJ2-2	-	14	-	CASSLWGPPGELFF	TGCGCCAGCAGCTTGTGGGGGCCTCCCGGGGAGCTGTTTTTT